This T cell receptor beta chain was sequenced in a study of shared clonotypes between healthy human individuals. Study results and limitations: Donor scarcity curtailed the genetic and exposure-history diversity represented herein. Generally, naive subsets came out with larger estimated richness than memory subsets.

With regard to this clone: The antigen is unknown.

V dropped 5 bases and J dropped 7; count of bases not matched to a gene: 4. The CDR3 runs to 14 residues. CDR1 SGHAT and CDR2 FQNNGV come from the germline V gene. Positively selected for CCR7, the CD45RO-negative cells used as naive CD8 cells excluded terminally differentiated effector memory CD45RA+ cells. Profiled with immunoSEQ multiplex PCR; TCRdb holds only in-frame clones, not every one. The repertoire has roughly 1,800,000 clones, 85% to 95% of them found once; the top ten carry more than 0.9%. The J gene is TRBJ2-2, the V gene TRBV11-2; 10 bases line up with TRBD1. This receptor was obtained from a young man in good health. Specimen: naive CD8+ T cells sorted from blood. The CDR3 region is CASSGTGVNGELFF. The CDR3 DNA is TGTGCCAGCAGCGGGACAGGGGTGAACGGGGAGCTGTTTTTT.